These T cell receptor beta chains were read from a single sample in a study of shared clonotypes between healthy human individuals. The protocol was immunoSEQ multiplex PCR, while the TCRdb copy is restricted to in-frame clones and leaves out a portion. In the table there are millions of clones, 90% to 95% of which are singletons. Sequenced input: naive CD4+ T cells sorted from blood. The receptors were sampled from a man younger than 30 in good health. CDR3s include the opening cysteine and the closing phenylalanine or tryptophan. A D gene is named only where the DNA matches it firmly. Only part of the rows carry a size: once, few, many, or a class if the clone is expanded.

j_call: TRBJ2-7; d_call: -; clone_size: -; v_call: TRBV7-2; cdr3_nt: TGTGCCAGCAGCTTAGGTGAGGGAGCCCCCTACGAGCAGTACTTC; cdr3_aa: CASSLGEGAPYEQYF
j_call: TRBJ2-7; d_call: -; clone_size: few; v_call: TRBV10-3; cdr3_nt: TGTGCCATCTTGGGCGAGCAGTACTTC; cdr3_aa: CAILGEQYF
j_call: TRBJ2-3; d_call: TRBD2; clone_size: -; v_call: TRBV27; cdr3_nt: TGTGCCAGCATCTCTCGCCTCTCCGGGACTAGGACAGATACGCAGTATTTT; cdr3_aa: CASISRLSGTRTDTQYF
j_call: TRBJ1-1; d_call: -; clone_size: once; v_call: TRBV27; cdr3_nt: TGTGCCAGCAGTTTATCTACGAACACTGAAGCTTTCTTT; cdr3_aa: CASSLSTNTEAFF
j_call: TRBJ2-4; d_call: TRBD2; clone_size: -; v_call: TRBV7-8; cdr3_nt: TGTGCCAGCAGCTTAACCGCTCGTAGCGGGGGGGCCAAAAACATTCAGTACTTC; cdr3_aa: CASSLTARSGGAKNIQYF
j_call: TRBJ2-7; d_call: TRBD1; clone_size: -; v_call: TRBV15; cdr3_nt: TGTGCCACCAGCAGAGATAGGGGGCAGAGGCTCGAGCAGTACTTC; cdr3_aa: CATSRDRGQRLEQYF
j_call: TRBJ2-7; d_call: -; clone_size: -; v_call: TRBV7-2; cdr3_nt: TGTGCCAGCAGCCAGATAAACGAGCAGTACTTC; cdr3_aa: CASSQINEQYF
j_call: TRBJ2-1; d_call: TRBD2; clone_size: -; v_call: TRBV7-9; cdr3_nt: TGTGCCAGCAGCCGGGGAAGCGGGGTAGACAATGAGCAGTTCTTC; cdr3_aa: CASSRGSGVDNEQFF
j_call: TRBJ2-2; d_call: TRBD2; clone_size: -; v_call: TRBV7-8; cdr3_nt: TGTGCCAGCAGCCCGCCGGGACTAGCGGGAGTGAGCACCGGGGAGCTGTTTTTT; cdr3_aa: CASSPPGLAGVSTGELFF
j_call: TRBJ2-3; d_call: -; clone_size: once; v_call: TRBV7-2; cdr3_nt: TGTGCCAGCAGCTTAAGGCAGGCTTCTTCCACAGATACGCAGTATTTT; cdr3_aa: CASSLRQASSTDTQYF
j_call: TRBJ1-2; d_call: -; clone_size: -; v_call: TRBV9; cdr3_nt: TGTGCCAGCAGCGTAAAAGACACCGCGGTGGACTATGGCTACACCTTC; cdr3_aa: CASSVKDTAVDYGYTF
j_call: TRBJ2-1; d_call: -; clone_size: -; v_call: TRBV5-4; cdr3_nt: TGTGCCAGCAGCTTTACTAGGCGGAATGAGCAGTTCTTC; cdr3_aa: CASSFTRRNEQFF
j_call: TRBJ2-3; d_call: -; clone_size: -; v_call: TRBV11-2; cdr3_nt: TGTGCCAGCAGCCTATATCTAGCAGAGCAGTATTTT; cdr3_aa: CASSLYLAEQYF
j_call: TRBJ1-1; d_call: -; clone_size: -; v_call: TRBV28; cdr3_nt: TGTGCCAGCAGAGGGTACTGGAACACTGAAGCTTTCTTT; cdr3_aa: CASRGYWNTEAFF
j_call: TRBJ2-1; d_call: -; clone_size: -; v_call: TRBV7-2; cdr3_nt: TGTGCCAGCAGCCCCAGGGGGGGACTATCTAATGAGCAGTTCTTC; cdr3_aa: CASSPRGGLSNEQFF
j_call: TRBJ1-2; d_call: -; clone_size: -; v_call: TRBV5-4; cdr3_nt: TGTGCCAGCAGCTCGGATGTATATGGCTACACCTTC; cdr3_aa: CASSSDVYGYTF
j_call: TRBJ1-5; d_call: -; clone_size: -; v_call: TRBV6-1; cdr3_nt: TGTGCCAGCAGTGAAGGGAAATTCGCGGGGGTTAGCAATCAGCCCCAGCATTTT; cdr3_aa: CASSEGKFAGVSNQPQHF
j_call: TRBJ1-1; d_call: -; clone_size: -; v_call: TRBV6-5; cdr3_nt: TGTGCCAGCAGAGTGAGGGGGGAGAACACTGAAGCTTTCTTT; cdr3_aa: CASRVRGENTEAFF
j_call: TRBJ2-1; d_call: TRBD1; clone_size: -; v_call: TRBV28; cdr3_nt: TGTGCCAGCAGTTTACAACCCGGGACAGGGGCATTTAGTAGTAGTGAGCAGTTCTTC; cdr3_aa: CASSLQPGTGAFSSSEQFF
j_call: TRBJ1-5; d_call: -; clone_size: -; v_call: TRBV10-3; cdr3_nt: TGTGCCATCAGGGGGACCGACTATCAGCCCCAGCATTTT; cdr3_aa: CAIRGTDYQPQHF
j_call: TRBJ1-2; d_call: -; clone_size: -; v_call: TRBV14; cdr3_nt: TGTGCCAGCAGCCAAGGGCTACCAAGGGTGAAGGATGGCTACACCTTC; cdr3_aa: CASSQGLPRVKDGYTF
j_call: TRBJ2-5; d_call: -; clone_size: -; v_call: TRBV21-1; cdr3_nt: TGTGCCAGCAGCAAAGCGTCCTCTACGGGGGAGACCCAGTACTTC; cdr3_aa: CASSKASSTGETQYF
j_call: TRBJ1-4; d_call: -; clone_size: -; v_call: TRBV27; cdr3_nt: TGTGCCAGCAGTTTGTTCGGGACAATAAATGAAAAACTGTTTTTT; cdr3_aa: CASSLFGTINEKLFF
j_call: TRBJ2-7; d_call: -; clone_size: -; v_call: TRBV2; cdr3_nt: TGTGCCAGCAGTCTGACAGGAGGGACCTACGAGCAGTACTTC; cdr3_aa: CASSLTGGTYEQYF
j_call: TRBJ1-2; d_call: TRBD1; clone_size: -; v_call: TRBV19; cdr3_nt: TGTGCCAGTACATATACCGGGACAGGAGATGGCTACACCTTC; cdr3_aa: CASTYTGTGDGYTF